This is a list of T cell receptor beta chains from one sample in a study of blood T cell repertoires in COVID-19. Clones were sequenced by immunoSEQ multiplex PCR, and TCRdb holds only the in-frame ones, with some missing. Seen here are about 150,000 clones, around 83% observed once, and the top ten hold 3% to 3.5%. What was sequenced was peripheral blood. The origin of the receptors is a woman of 80 years or more with acute or convalescent COVID-19. Both conserved end residues are part of each CDR3. The D gene is left open where the match is weak. Size values are once, few and many counts, or a class for expanded clones, and some rows have none.

DNA,CDR3,J,size,V,D
TGTGCCAGCAGCCCCCAAGCGGGGGGGTTATCCGGGGAGCTGTTTTTT,CASSPQAGGLSGELFF,TRBJ2-2,.,TRBV7-9,TRBD2
TGTGCCAGTACCCCGGGGCAGGGGGCTTCGGACGAGCAGTACTTC,CASTPGQGASDEQYF,TRBJ2-7,.,TRBV19,TRBD1
TGTGCCAGCAGCCCACTAGCGGGGGGGCTCAATGAGCAGTTCTTC,CASSPLAGGLNEQFF,TRBJ2-1,.,TRBV11-3,TRBD2
TGCGCCAGCAGCCAAGATACGCAGGTCTATGGCTACACCTTC,CASSQDTQVYGYTF,TRBJ1-2,.,TRBV4-3,.
TGCGCCAGCAGCTTGGATTCCAGTACCTACGAGCAGTACTTC,CASSLDSSTYEQYF,TRBJ2-7,.,TRBV5-1,.
TGTGCCTGGAGTGCTGGACTGCTAGCTAACTATGGCTACACCTTC,CAWSAGLLANYGYTF,TRBJ1-2,.,TRBV30,.
TGTGCCAGCAGCACACTAACAGGGGGTGGCTATGGCTACACCTTC,CASSTLTGGGYGYTF,TRBJ1-2,.,TRBV5-6,TRBD1
TGCGCCAGCAGCCAAGATAAAGGGAGGGGGAATGGCTACACCTTC,CASSQDKGRGNGYTF,TRBJ1-2,.,TRBV4-1,.
TGTGCCAGTAGTACCTCCACGTTCGGGACTGAAGCTTTCTTT,CASSTSTFGTEAFF,TRBJ1-1,medium-sized,TRBV19,.
TGTGCCAGCAGCTTGGACAGGGGGGTAACTAATGAAAAACTGTTTTTT,CASSLDRGVTNEKLFF,TRBJ1-4,.,TRBV5-6,TRBD1
TGTGCCAGCAGCCCAAGGGGGACAGGGGGCACAGATACGCAGTATTTT,CASSPRGTGGTDTQYF,TRBJ2-3,.,TRBV7-6,TRBD1
TGTGCCAGCAGTGAGGAACAGGGCTATGGCTACACCTTC,CASSEEQGYGYTF,TRBJ1-2,.,TRBV6-1,.
TGTGCCAGTATCCCTGCAGGCCAATATGAGCAGTTCTTC,CASIPAGQYEQFF,TRBJ2-1,.,TRBV19,.
TGTGCCAGCAGCCGCTGGCGGACAGTCGAAGCTTTCTTT,CASSRWRTVEAFF,TRBJ1-1,.,TRBV5-5,.
TGTGCCAGCAGCTTAAGTAGCTATGGCTACACCTTC,CASSLSSYGYTF,TRBJ1-2,.,TRBV7-2,.
TGTGCCAGCAGTAAACCCATGACAGCGGGAGAGACCCAGTACTTC,CASSKPMTAGETQYF,TRBJ2-5,.,TRBV28,.
TGTGCCAGCAGGGACGGGAGTTCACCCCTCCACTTT,CASRDGSSPLHF,TRBJ1-6,.,TRBV12-3/TRBV12-4,.
TGTGCCAGCAGATGGACAGAGAACACTGAAGCTTTCTTT,CASRWTENTEAFF,TRBJ1-1,.,TRBV7-6,.
TGTGCCAGCCAGTCGTCCTCTGGAAACACCATATATTTT,CASQSSSGNTIYF,TRBJ1-3,.,TRBV3-1/TRBV3-2,.
TGTGCCAGCAGTGTTATAAGCTTACAGGGGCGAGGCGGCTACACCTTC,CASSVISLQGRGGYTF,TRBJ1-2,.,TRBV6-1,TRBD1
TGTGCCTGGAGTTTATCCCAGGGGTATCGATCACCCCTCCACTTT,CAWSLSQGYRSPLHF,TRBJ1-6,.,TRBV30,.
TGTGCCAGCAGTTACCGGCAGGGGGACACTGAAGCTTTCTTT,CASSYRQGDTEAFF,TRBJ1-1,.,TRBV6-5,TRBD1
TGTGCCAGCAGTGATACAGGGGGTGACAATCAGCCCCAGCATTTT,CASSDTGGDNQPQHF,TRBJ1-5,.,TRBV25-1,TRBD1
TGTGCCAGCAGCCCCGAGTCCCGGGACAGGGGTGAGGACACTGAAGCTTTCTTT,CASSPESRDRGEDTEAFF,TRBJ1-1,.,TRBV9,TRBD1
TGTGCCAGCAGCTTGTTTGTATCGAGCTACAGGGATAACACTGAAGCTTTCTTT,CASSLFVSSYRDNTEAFF,TRBJ1-1,.,TRBV5-6,.
TGTGCCTGGAGTGGAGGTTTAGATTCTGGAAACACCATATATTTT,CAWSGGLDSGNTIYF,TRBJ1-3,.,TRBV30,.